A single sample is the source of the 18 T cell receptor beta chains below, sequenced in a study of T-cell reconstitution after alpha-beta-depleted transplantation in children. Preparation of the TCRbeta library used unique molecular identifiers. One entry per CDR3 protein results from TCRdb running MiXCR on the PCR reads. The sample has 300,000 to 350,000 distinct CDR3 sequences, around 20% seen once. This specimen was PBMCs, mostly from graft donor cells, taken 180 days after TCRalphabeta/CD19-depleted stem cell transplant. The receptors originated from a male patient aged 10-17 years who had a stem cell transplant for acute lymphoblastic leukemia, so the T cells may come from the graft donor.

The V and J genes are TRBV20-1 and TRBJ2-5, with D unclear. The germline V and J ends were trimmed by 5 bases and 2 bases, with 9 bases remaining between them. CDR3 length: 12 residues. Germline CDR1 and CDR2: DFQATT and SNEGSKA (reference sequence). CDR3 in amino acids: CSAPQNQETQYF. The CDR3 nucleotides are TGCAGTGCTCCACAGAATCAAGAGACCCAGTACTTC.

Only a few counts were recorded for this clonotype. The chain joins TRBV7-8 to TRBJ1-5; D is undetermined. The CDR3 has 13 amino acids. V gave up 5 bases and J gave up 0 bases, with 5 bases separating them. CDR1 is SGHVS and CDR2 is FQNEAQ in the germline V gene. CDR3 in amino acids: CASSPHSNQPQHF. CDR3 coding DNA: TGTGCCAGCAGCCCCCATAGCAATCAGCCCCAGCATTTT.

The V call is TRBV7-9, the J call TRBJ2-1, with D unclear. Trimming took off 4 bases at V and 7 bases at J, with 14 bases between the two ends. CDR1 and CDR2 (germline): SEHNR, FQNEAQ (reference sequence). The CDR3 is 14 residues long. The CDR3 nucleotides are TGTGCCAGCAGCTCCCCGAAGTGGGGTAATGAGCAGTTCTTC. It encodes CASSSPKWGNEQFF.

The rearrangement uses TRBV7-2 and TRBJ2-7; TRBD2 matches at 7 bases. The CDR3 sequence is 14 residues long. J lost 1 base, V lost 5 bases, and 5 bases had no gene match. Germline V CDR1 and CDR2: SGHTA, FQGNSA. CDR3 in amino acids: CASSTRLASYEQYF. CDR3 nucleotides: TGTGCCAGCAGCACCCGACTAGCTTCCTACGAGCAGTACTTC.

This rearrangement joins TRBV12-3 or TRBV12-4 to TRBJ2-5, with TRBD2 matching 7 bases. J was trimmed by 5 bases and V by 5 bases; bases with no gene match: 5. The CDR3 length is 13 residues. CDR3 sequence: CASSGGSWETQYF. The CDR3 region has the DNA TGTGCCAGCAGTGGCGGGAGCTGGGAGACCCAGTACTTC.

V is TRBV6-1 and J is TRBJ1-5; a weak D match, TRBD1 (6 bases). V was clipped by 4 bases and J by 4 bases, with 17 bases between them. The CDR3 runs 16 residues. Germline V gene data show CDR1 as MNHNS and CDR2 as SASEGT. CDR3 nucleotides: TGTGCCAGCAGTGGGGGGGCCGCAGCCTTGAATCAGCCCCAGCATTTT. Its translation is CASSGGAAALNQPQHF.

The V and J genes are TRBV11-2 and TRBJ2-7; the match to TRBD2 covers 8 bases. Germline values: CDR1 SGHAT, CDR2 FQNNGV. V shed 2 bases, J shed 2 bases, and the junction held 5 bases outside the gene matches. The CDR3 contains 15 residues. In DNA form, the CDR3 reads TGTGCCAGCAGCTTAATGACTAGCGTACCCTACGAGCAGTACTTC. This encodes CASSLMTSVPYEQYF.

The table lists this clonotype with a few counts. This sequence joins TRBV27 and TRBJ2-7; tentatively, D is TRBD1 (7 bases). The V gene lost 2 bases and the J gene lost 3 bases, with 11 bases spanning the gap. The CDR3 is made up of 14 amino acids. CDR1 and CDR2 (germline): MNHEY, SMNVEV (reference sequence). CDR3 loop: CASSLAGQLYEQYF. The CDR3 DNA reads TGTGCCAGCAGTTTAGCGGGACAGCTCTACGAGCAGTACTTC.

This clonotype occurred a few times. The chain has TRBV4-1 and TRBJ1-6; 9 bases map to TRBD1. This CDR3 spans 16 amino acids. Germline CDR1 reads MGHRA; CDR2 reads YSYEKL. J lost 10 bases, V lost 2 bases, and 9 bases had no gene match. The CDR3 region is CASSQPPRTGVSPLHF. The CDR3 DNA follows: TGCGCCAGCAGCCAACCCCCGAGGACAGGGGTGTCACCCCTCCACTTT.

The chain is built from TRBV19 and TRBJ2-5; TRBD2 matches at 13 bases. From germline, CDR1 is LNHDA and CDR2 SQIVND (reference sequence). The CDR3 extends over 19 amino acids. V lost 3 bases, J lost 1 base, and 11 bases stayed unmatched. This chain's CDR3 is CASSIVRTSGRGRQETQYF. As DNA, the CDR3 is TGTGCCAGTAGTATCGTTAGGACTAGCGGGAGAGGACGCCAAGAGACCCAGTACTTC.

This clonotype was counted between two and nine times. V and J are TRBV27 and TRBJ1-2; D might be TRBD1 (6 bases). CDR1 is MNHEY, CDR2 SMNVEV, per germline (reference sequence). V dropped 5 bases and J dropped 4 bases, with 17 bases sitting between them. The CDR3 consists of 15 residues. CDR3 coding DNA: TGTGCCAGCAGTCTAACCGGGACACGCATCTATGGCTACACCTTC. Protein: CASSLTGTRIYGYTF.

The chain is built from TRBV7-9 and TRBJ2-5; TRBD2 matches 11 bases. Germline V gives CDR1 SEHNR, CDR2 FQNEAQ (reference sequence). V lost 3 bases, J lost 1 base, and 4 bases stayed unmatched. This CDR3 contains 16 residues. The CDR3 loop is CASSFGLAGFQETQYF. CDR3 bases: TGTGCCAGCAGCTTCGGACTAGCGGGCTTCCAAGAGACCCAGTACTTC.

This clonotype has a handful of counts. The chain carries TRBV6-1 and TRBJ1-5; TRBD1 might be the D (6 bases). CDR3 length: 14 amino acids. V was cut by 4 bases and J by 0 bases, with 7 bases left in between. Germline V gene sequence: CDR1 MNHNS, CDR2 SASEGT. DNA of the CDR3: TGTGCCAGCAGTGGACAGGTTAGCAATCAGCCCCAGCATTTT. Amino acid sequence: CASSGQVSNQPQHF.

This rearrangement joins TRBV5-1 to TRBJ2-4; 7 bases line up with TRBD2. The length of the CDR3 is 16 residues. The ends lost 0 bases at V and 0 bases at J; junction bases unmatched: 3. Looked up from germline, CDR1 is SGHRS and CDR2 is YFSETQ. Written as DNA, the CDR3 is TGCGCCAGCAGCTTGGCCCTAGCGGTAGCCAAAAACATTCAGTACTTC. This encodes CASSLALAVAKNIQYF. The entire variable domain, with the rest obtained from reference TRBV5-1 and TRBJ2-4, is as follows: KAGVTQTPRYLIKTRGQQVTLSCSPISGHRSVSWYQQTPGQGLQFLFEYFSETQRNKGNFPGRFSGRQFSNSRSEMNVSTLELGDSALYLCASSLALAVAKNIQYFGAGTRLSVL.

This clonotype was observed a handful of times. CDR3 in DNA: TGTGCCAGCAGTTTAGCGCTAAGGCGAACGCCCCAGCATTTT. Amino acid sequence: CASSLALRRTPQHF. This chain connects TRBV12-3 or TRBV12-4 to TRBJ1-5; D gene ambiguous. The CDR3 runs 14 residues. V was trimmed by 0 bases and J by 9 bases, leaving 12 bases between them.

A few counts support this clonotype. The gene calls are TRBV27 and TRBJ2-7; TRBD1 matches at 9 bases. J was trimmed by 1 base and V by 2 bases; bases with no gene match: 6. Germline V gene lookup returns CDR1 MNHEY and CDR2 SMNVEV (reference sequence). This CDR3 is 16 amino acids long. The chain's CDR3 is CASSLERTGVSYEQYF. CDR3 DNA sequence: TGTGCCAGCAGTTTAGAGAGGACAGGGGTGTCCTACGAGCAGTACTTC.

A few counts support this clonotype. The J gene is TRBJ1-4, the V gene TRBV11-1, with 7 bases identical to TRBD1. The J segment lost 3 bases and the V segment lost 1 base, leaving 14 bases of the junction unmatched. CDR1 is SGHAT, CDR2 FQDESV, per germline (reference sequence). The CDR3 is 19 amino acids. The chain's CDR3 is CASSLGRLRGGPSNEKLFF. For the CDR3, the DNA is TGTGCCAGCAGCTTAGGCCGTCTCAGGGGGGGACCTTCTAATGAAAAACTGTTTTTT.

There are a few counts of this clonotype. The chain combines TRBV9 with TRBJ2-4; unclear D gene. The CDR3 covers 16 residues. Germline CDR1 is SGDLS and CDR2 is YYNGEE. V was shortened by 3 bases and J by 3 bases, with 16 bases between the two germline ends. The CDR3 sequence is CASSAAQWVGKNIQYF. The CDR3, as DNA: TGTGCCAGCAGCGCCGCGCAGTGGGTGGGCAAAAACATTCAGTACTTC.